Below, 27 T cell receptor beta chains from the same sample are listed, as sequenced in a study of blood T cell repertoires in COVID-19. TCRdb's copy holds only in-frame clones and misses some; the assay was immunoSEQ multiplex PCR. The profile covers about 50,000 clones, with around 83% appearing a single time and 6.5% taken by the ten largest. The sequenced material came from peripheral blood. The receptor set was obtained from a man between 60 and 75 years old with acute or convalescent COVID-19.

The chain recombines TRBV10-3 with TRBJ2-1; 9 bases match TRBD2. The germline V gene has CDR1 ENHRY and CDR2 SYGVKD. The J segment lost 0 bases and the V segment lost 8 bases, leaving 11 bases of the junction unmatched. This CDR3 spans 17 amino acids. The CDR3 loop is CAIGAGGHPSSYNEQFF. Here the CDR3 DNA reads TGTGCCATCGGGGCGGGAGGGCACCCAAGCTCCTACAATGAGCAGTTCTTC.

The CDR3 sequence: CASSVEVTSGPQHF. The CDR3 DNA follows: TGTGCCAGCAGCGTAGAGGTGACAAGTGGGCCCCAGCATTTT. This rearrangement joins TRBV9 to TRBJ1-5; D remains unclear. V was trimmed by 0 bases and J by 9 bases, leaving 13 bases between them. CDR3 length: 14 amino acids. In germline, CDR1 is SGDLS, CDR2 YYNGEE. Full variable domain (outside the CDR3, taken from reference TRBV9 and TRBJ1-5): DSGVTQTPKHLITATGQRVTLRCSPRSGDLSVYWYQQSLDQGLQFLIQYYNGEERAKGNILERFSAQQFPDLHSELNLSSLELGDSALYFCASSVEVTSGPQHFGDGTRLSIL.

The V call is TRBV10-2, the J call TRBJ2-7; 7 bases are shared with TRBD2. With 3 bases clipped from V and 1 base from J, the junction kept 6 bases outside the gene matches. Germline CDR1 and CDR2: WSHSY and SAAADI. The CDR3 runs 15 residues. The CDR3 coding sequence is TGCGCCAGCAGTGAAGTCCGAGCGGGGTCCTACGAGCAGTACTTC. This codes for CASSEVRAGSYEQYF.

This chain uses TRBV11-2 with TRBJ1-1; weak D call: TRBD1 (5 bases). This CDR3 is 15 amino acids long. Between the trimmed V and J ends, which lost 2 bases and 4 bases, there was a span of 14 bases. Germline lookup yields CDR1 SGHAT and CDR2 FQNNGV. The CDR3 loop is CASSLSGAGGTEAFF. The CDR3 coding sequence is TGTGCCAGCAGCTTAAGTGGCGCCGGGGGCACTGAAGCTTTCTTT.

This chain uses TRBV5-1 with TRBJ2-7; D is uncertain. Trimming stripped 1 base from V and 7 bases from J, with 15 bases between. Germline V gene data show CDR1 as SGHRS and CDR2 as YFSETQ. CDR3 length equals 14 residues. This CDR3 reads CASSLPDSPWEQYF. CDR3 sequence (DNA): TGCGCCAGCAGCTTGCCCGACTCCCCCTGGGAGCAGTACTTC.

The rearrangement uses TRBV19 and TRBJ2-1, with 8 positions matching TRBD2. Germline lookup yields CDR1 LNHDA and CDR2 SQIVND (reference sequence). V lost 5 bases and J lost 8; bases outside the gene matches: 11. The CDR3 sequence is 15 residues long. The CDR3 reads CASSFPRTSTDEQFF. As DNA, the CDR3 is TGTGCCAGTAGTTTCCCGAGGACTAGCACCGATGAGCAGTTCTTC.

This chain joins TRBV5-1 and TRBJ1-4; no clear D. From germline, CDR1 is SGHRS and CDR2 YFSETQ. With 1 base removed from V and 6 bases from J, the gap between germline ends came to 13 bases. CDR3 length equals 15 residues. The CDR3 sequence is CASSLNQAFDEKLFF. The CDR3 nucleotides are TGCGCCAGCAGCTTGAATCAGGCTTTTGATGAAAAACTGTTTTTT.

The rearrangement uses TRBV5-1 and TRBJ2-5; TRBD2 matches 7 bases. The CDR3 covers 13 residues. V gave up 3 bases and J gave up 4 bases; unmatched junction bases: 3. CDR1 and CDR2 (germline): SGHRS, YFSETQ. The CDR3 here is CASSSVAGETQYF. Here the CDR3 DNA reads TGCGCCAGCAGCTCAGTAGCGGGAGAGACCCAGTACTTC.

This chain joins TRBV10-3 and TRBJ2-1, with D maybe TRBD2 (5 bases). Between the trimmed V and J ends, which lost 8 bases and 8 bases, there was a span of 10 bases. CDR3 length: 11 amino acids. CDR1 and CDR2 (germline): ENHRY, SYGVKD. CDR3 DNA sequence: TGTGCCATCGGCGCGGGCTATGAGCAGTTCTTC. Translated, it gives CAIGAGYEQFF.

CDR3 sequence reads: CASSSRDRGANEKLFF. CDR3 DNA sequence: TGTGCCAGCAGCAGCCGGGACAGGGGTGCTAATGAAAAACTGTTTTTT. The chain has TRBV4-2 and TRBJ1-4; 10 nucleotides line up with TRBD1. The CDR3 totals 16 residues. The germline CDR1 and CDR2 sequences are LGHNA and YNFKEQ. V lost 5 bases to trimming and J lost 3 bases; unmatched junction nucleotides: 6.

This chain links TRBV2 with TRBJ1-5; D call uncertain. Trimming stripped 7 bases from V and 0 bases from J, with 13 bases between. Germline V gene sequence: CDR1 SNHLY, CDR2 FYNNEI. The CDR3 has 15 residues. CDR3: CASKLGPLSNQPQHF. DNA for the CDR3: TGTGCCAGCAAGTTGGGCCCCCTTAGCAATCAGCCCCAGCATTTT.

This clone is deemed medium-sized. V and J are TRBV28 and TRBJ2-1; TRBD1 agrees at 8 bases. The CDR3 extends over 16 amino acids. Unmatched junction bases numbered 11, after V lost 5 bases and J lost 5 bases. The germline V gene encodes CDR1 MDHEN and CDR2 SYDVKM. The CDR3 sequence is CASSPHLGTGDNEQFF. CDR3 sequence (DNA): TGTGCCAGCAGTCCCCATTTGGGGACAGGCGACAATGAGCAGTTCTTC.

The CDR3: CASTSGRVEETQYF. The CDR3 DNA reads as TGTGCCAGCACAAGCGGGAGGGTGGAAGAGACCCAGTACTTC. The chain combines TRBV6-5 with TRBJ2-5; 10 nucleotides agree with TRBD2. V was pared by 7 bases and J by 3 bases, with 5 bases of the junction left unmatched. Germline loops: CDR1 MNHEY, CDR2 SVGAGI. This CDR3 has 14 residues.

This clone has only one observation. CDR3 loop: CASSFGAGPYEQYF. The CDR3 DNA reads as TGTGCCAGCAGTTTTGGGGCAGGACCCTACGAGCAGTACTTC. This rearrangement joins TRBV27 to TRBJ2-7; D may be TRBD1 (5 bases). CDR1 is MNHEY and CDR2 is SMNVEV in the germline V gene (reference sequence). CDR3 size: 14 residues. The V end lost 3 bases, the J end lost 2 bases, and 11 bases lay between the germline ends.

V and J are TRBV14 and TRBJ2-5, with D possibly matching TRBD2 (6 bases). CDR3 size: 13 residues. Deletions cut 4 bases from V and 4 bases from J, with 10 bases between. Germline loops: CDR1 SGHDN, CDR2 FVKESK. The CDR3 region is CASSPRLGETQYF. The CDR3 nucleotides are TGTGCCAGCAGCCCCCGACTAGGAGAGACCCAGTACTTC. The full variable domain, in which reference TRBV14 and TRBJ2-5 provide the parts outside the CDR3, is EAGVTQFPSHSVIEKGQTVTLRCDPISGHDNLYWYRRVMGKEIKFLLHFVKESKQDESGMPNNRFLAERTGGTYSTLKVQPAELEDSGVYFCASSPRLGETQYFGPGTRLLVL.

In DNA, the CDR3 is TGTGCCAGTAGTACGGGGGCCAGGGGGCTGAGCCAAGAGACCCAGTACTTC. As protein: CASSTGARGLSQETQYF. This rearrangement joins TRBV19 to TRBJ2-5, with 8 bases aligning to TRBD1. With 4 bases clipped from V and 1 base from J, the junction kept 11 bases outside the gene matches. CDR3 length: 17 residues. Germline V CDR1 and CDR2: LNHDA, SQIVND (reference sequence).

This clone came up once. The chain joins TRBV28 to TRBJ1-1; 9 bases agree with TRBD1. Unmatched junction bases numbered 10, after V lost 6 bases and J lost 5 bases. CDR1 is MDHEN and CDR2 is SYDVKM in the germline V gene. The length of the CDR3 is 15 residues. DNA of the CDR3: TGTGCCAGCAGCAACAACAGGGGGCGTGAAACTGAAGCTTTCTTT. Translating it yields CASSNNRGRETEAFF.

The J gene is TRBJ2-7, the V gene TRBV10-2; 8 positions agree with TRBD1. J lost 3 bases, V lost 2 bases, and 9 bases had no gene match. The CDR3 runs to 16 residues. From germline, CDR1 is WSHSY and CDR2 SAAADI. The CDR3 bases are TGCGCCAGCAGTGAGCCCGACAGGGGCCCTCTCTACGAGCAGTACTTC. Translated: CASSEPDRGPLYEQYF.

This chain uses TRBV2 with TRBJ1-4; TRBD1 matches at 9 bases. V was pared by 7 bases and J by 3 bases, with 9 bases of the junction left unmatched. Germline CDR1 reads SNHLY; CDR2 reads FYNNEI. The CDR3 contains 16 residues. For the CDR3, the DNA is TGTGCCAGCACCCGGACAGGGGTAGCTTCTAATGAAAAACTGTTTTTT. This translates into CASTRTGVASNEKLFF.

The rearrangement joins TRBV29-1 to TRBJ1-1; D uncertain. Germline lookup yields CDR1 SQVTM and CDR2 ANQGSEA. The germline V and J ends were trimmed by 6 bases and 1 base, with 12 bases remaining between them. CDR3 length: 13 amino acids. The CDR3 region is CSVEQNPNTEAFF. As DNA, the CDR3 is TGCAGCGTAGAACAGAATCCGAACACTGAAGCTTTCTTT.

This chain connects TRBV30 to TRBJ1-3; D is possibly TRBD1 (5 bases). The V end lost 2 bases, the J end lost 3 bases, and 11 bases lay between the germline ends. The CDR3 length is 14 residues. Germline CDR1 GTSNPN, CDR2 SVGIG (reference sequence). Written as DNA, the CDR3 is TGTGCCTGGAGTATGGGGGGAGGTGGAAACACCATATATTTT. This translates into CAWSMGGGGNTIYF.

This clone was found once. CDR3: CASSLQGMNTEAFF. CDR3 coding DNA: TGTGCCAGCAGCCTACAGGGGATGAACACTGAAGCTTTCTTT. This rearrangement joins TRBV27 to TRBJ1-1; 7 bases agree with TRBD1. The germline V gene has CDR1 MNHEY and CDR2 SMNVEV (reference sequence). This CDR3 comprises 14 residues. V trimming: 6 bases; J trimming: 0 bases; junction bases outside the gene matches: 4.

The genes are TRBV9 and TRBJ1-2; 8 bases agree with TRBD1. This CDR3 is built from 14 residues. Looked up from germline, CDR1 is SGDLS and CDR2 is YYNGEE. V dropped 2 bases and J dropped 7; count of bases not matched to a gene: 7. Here the CDR3 reads CASSVLGQGGGYTF. CDR3 in DNA: TGTGCCAGCAGCGTTCTCGGACAGGGAGGTGGCTACACCTTC.

The chain recombines TRBV2 with TRBJ2-7; a possible D gene is TRBD1 (5 bases). Trimming took 3 bases from V and 3 from J, leaving 12 bases between them. Per the germline V gene, CDR1 is SNHLY and CDR2 is FYNNEI. The CDR3 is made up of 14 amino acids. The CDR3: CASSDQGVVYEQYF. The DNA for the CDR3 is TGTGCCAGCAGTGACCAGGGTGTCGTCTACGAGCAGTACTTC.

The V call is TRBV24-1, the J call TRBJ1-2, with 8 nucleotides matching TRBD1. Trimming removed 3 bases from V and 2 bases from J; junction bases left unmatched: 1. The CDR3 is 14 residues long. CDR1 and CDR2 (germline): KGHDR, SFDVKD. For the CDR3, the DNA is TGTGCCACCAGTGATAGGACAGGGAACTATGGCTACACCTTC. Residues: CATSDRTGNYGYTF.

The CDR3 DNA follows: TGCGCCAGCAGTGAGTCAGGCAGGGGGCACACTGAAGCTTTCTTT. It encodes CASSESGRGHTEAFF. J is TRBJ1-1 and V is TRBV10-1; 8 bases are shared with TRBD1. Germline V CDR1 and CDR2: WNHNN, SYGVQD (reference sequence). This CDR3 is built from 15 residues. Trimming took 0 bases from V and 3 from J; bases not matched to a gene: 3.

The CDR3 here is CACQIGLGTEAFF. The CDR3, as DNA: TGTGCCTGCCAGATTGGGCTGGGCACTGAAGCTTTCTTT. V and J are TRBV27 and TRBJ1-1; D gene unclear. CDR3 size: 13 residues. CDR1 is MNHEY, CDR2 SMNVEV, per germline (reference sequence). The ends were cut back, 11 bases at V and 4 bases at J, with 17 bases in the middle.